The entry below gives a single T cell receptor (beta chain) sequence along with its context. At one end the junction does not follow the germline gene, possibly because of a read error. These data originate in a study of blood T cell repertoires in COVID-19. Clones were read by immunoSEQ multiplex PCR, and TCRdb kept only the in-frame ones, dropping some. The table has around 63,000 clones, around nine tenths seen once. Germline V gives CDR1 SGHRS, CDR2 YFSETQ. The CDR3 contains 14 residues. The clonotype originates from a woman in her fifties or sixties with acute or convalescent COVID-19. This sequence joins TRBV5-1 and TRBJ2-5, with 8 bases matching TRBD1. The sequenced sample was peripheral blood. The CDR3 spells CASRPRTGIEIQYF. CDR3 DNA sequence: TGCGCCAGCAGACCCAGGACAGGGATAGAGATCCAGTACTTC.